This TCR beta chain was recorded in a study of Graves' ophthalmopathy and Graves' hyperthyroidism. The germline V gene encodes CDR1 SEHNR and CDR2 FQNEAQ (reference sequence). CDR3 length equals 15 residues. The diagnostic workup employed clinical symptoms, serum thyroxine, TRAb, thyroid ultrasound and orbital computed tomography. Concerning this clonotype: Its target is unknown. Relative to the germline gene, one junction end is altered; a read error may explain this.

RNA transcripts yielded amplified TCR beta CDR3 regions. HTBI primers were used in a first-round RT-PCR, which preceded a second-round multiplex PCR. TCRdb independently ran MiXCR on the multiplex PCR reads; one entry per CDR3 protein. Of about 740,000 distinct CDR3 sequences in the sample, 40% were seen once. The study, taken as a whole, reports: Cross-validated, the 13-signature model showed 87.88%/81.08% sensitivity/specificity, and 80%/75% in the test set. Most thyroid-expanded clonotypes exceeding 0.001 frequency were also found in blood.

V is TRBV7-9 and J is TRBJ2-2; 12 bases fit TRBD2. The TCR originated in an adult man with Graves' ophthalmopathy. The sequenced sample was peripheral blood. The DNA for the CDR3 is TGTGCCAGCAGGATTGGACTAGCGGGAACCGGGGGGCTGTTTTTT. Translating gives CASRIGLAGTGGLFF.